This T cell receptor (beta chain) was found in a study of shared T cell receptors in the human thymus. Sequenced by immunoSEQ multiplex PCR; TCRdb stores in-frame clones only, minus some. The table lists some 760,000 clones, approximately 85% of them singletons. Trimming cost V 1 base and J 7 bases, with 8 bases left between them. Germline-derived CDR1 and CDR2 are SGHDT and YYEEEE. The CDR3 loop spans 12 amino acids. The same data also contributed to another study, on human thymus T cells. That work adds: Resections were taken during corrective heart surgery, and the thymus tissue came from these.

The sequencing sample was made of thymocytes. This TCR was recovered from a girl under two years old with a congenital heart defect. The gene calls are TRBV5-6 and TRBJ2-5; a possible D gene is TRBD2 (5 bases). The CDR3 DNA reads as TGTGCCAGCAGCTTGCCCGAGGGGACCCAGTACTTC. The encoded protein is CASSLPEGTQYF.